This entry lists 18 T cell receptor beta chains sequenced from one sample in a study of T cell responses to AZD1222 COVID-19 vaccine. Sequencing was performed with immunoSEQ multiplex PCR; in TCRdb, only in-frame clones are kept and a portion is missing. In the table there are some 30,000 clones, approximately 93% of which are singletons. The input for sequencing was peripheral blood, taken on day 0 of AZD1222 vaccination. Source of these receptors: an adult in good health.

This chain uses TRBV5-6 with TRBJ1-5; D might be TRBD1 (6 bases). V was cut by 0 bases and J by 1 base, with 20 bases left in between. This CDR3 is built from 19 residues. CDR1 is SGHDT, CDR2 YYEEEE, per germline. CDR3 in amino acids: CASSLEGAHGGWSNQPQHF. The CDR3 DNA is TGTGCCAGCAGCTTGGAAGGGGCCCACGGGGGCTGGAGCAATCAGCCCCAGCATTTT.

The V and J genes are TRBV7-2 and TRBJ1-4; the match to TRBD1 covers 8 bases. The CDR3 runs 15 residues. From germline, CDR1 is SGHTA and CDR2 FQGNSA. The ends lost 5 bases at V and 7 bases at J; junction bases unmatched: 9. CDR3 amino acids: CASSPSPGGIEKLFF. The CDR3 DNA is TGTGCCAGCAGCCCCTCCCCAGGGGGCATTGAAAAACTGTTTTTT. Full variable domain (missing parts from reference TRBV7-2 and TRBJ1-4): GAGVSQSPSNKVTEKGKDVELRCDPISGHTALYWYRQSLGQGLEFLIYFQGNSAPDKSGLPSDRFSAERTGGSVSTLTIQRTQQEDSAVYLCASSPSPGGIEKLFFGSGTQLSVL.

V and J are TRBV27 and TRBJ1-4; D might be TRBD1 (6 bases). The V end was cut by 3 bases, the J end by 7 bases, with 15 bases between. CDR1 MNHEY and CDR2 SMNVEV come from the germline V gene (reference sequence). The CDR3 loop spans 15 amino acids. The CDR3 spells CASSLKVRGGEKLFF. The CDR3 DNA is TGTGCCAGCAGTTTGAAAGTCAGGGGTGGTGAAAAACTGTTTTTT. The full variable domain, rest sourced from reference TRBV27 and TRBJ1-4, is EAQVTQNPRYLITVTGKKLTVTCSQNMNHEYMSWYRQDPGLGLRQIYYSMNVEVTDKGDVPEGYKVSRKEKRNFPLILESPSPNQTSLYFCASSLKVRGGEKLFFGSGTQLSVL.

The V call is TRBV19, the J call TRBJ1-1; D may be TRBD1 (6 bases). The CDR3 covers 15 residues. Between the trimmed V and J ends, which lost 5 bases and 3 bases, there was a span of 16 bases. Germline assignment: CDR1 LNHDA and CDR2 SQIVND (reference sequence). The CDR3 is CASSPLLDRYTEAFF. In nucleotides, the CDR3 is TGTGCCAGTAGTCCTCTCCTGGACAGATACACTGAAGCTTTCTTT.

This rearrangement joins TRBV19 to TRBJ2-5, with 10 nucleotides matching TRBD2. The CDR3 spans 16 residues. The junction had 8 bases not matched to a gene; V was cut back by 2 bases and J by 5 bases. Germline V gene data show CDR1 as LNHDA and CDR2 as SQIVND (reference sequence). DNA for the CDR3: TGTGCCAGTAGTATACAGAGCGGGGGGGCCATTGAGACCCAGTACTTC. It yields the protein CASSIQSGGAIETQYF.

CDR3: CASSYDYYEQYF. DNA of the CDR3: TGTGCCAGCAGTTACGATTACTACGAGCAGTACTTC. The chain carries TRBV6-2 or TRBV6-3 and TRBJ2-7; D not certain. CDR3 length: 12 amino acids. Trimming took off 2 bases at V and 3 bases at J, with 5 bases between the two ends. From germline, CDR1 is MNHEY and CDR2 SVGEGT.

This rearrangement joins TRBV19 to TRBJ2-2; a possible D gene is TRBD1 (6 bases). The CDR3 covers 15 residues. With 0 bases removed from V and 6 bases from J, the gap between germline ends came to 11 bases. Germline V CDR1 and CDR2: LNHDA, SQIVND (reference sequence). The CDR3 is CASSIEGGVPGELFF. CDR3 DNA sequence: TGTGCCAGTAGTATAGAAGGGGGAGTACCCGGGGAGCTGTTTTTT.

The rearrangement uses TRBV11-3 and TRBJ2-5, with unresolved D. V was pared by 5 bases and J by 2 bases, with 9 bases between. CDR3 length: 13 amino acids. Germline V gives CDR1 SGHNT, CDR2 YENEEA. CDR3 sequence reads: CASSHLGQETQYF. The CDR3 coding sequence is TGTGCCAGCAGCCATTTAGGTCAAGAGACCCAGTACTTC.

V and J are TRBV5-5 and TRBJ1-2, with 7 bases identical to TRBD1. With 6 bases clipped from V and 8 bases from J, the junction kept 16 bases outside the gene matches. This CDR3 has 15 amino acids. The germline V gene encodes CDR1 SGHKS and CDR2 YYEKEE (reference sequence). The CDR3 DNA is TGTGCCAGCACCAGAAGGTATACAGGGGAGGAGGGCTACACCTTC. Amino acids: CASTRRYTGEEGYTF.

V is TRBV6-5 and J is TRBJ1-2, with 8 bases fitting TRBD1. J lost 4 bases, V lost 4 bases, and 2 bases had no gene match. The germline V gene has CDR1 MNHEY and CDR2 SVGAGI. There are 13 residues in the CDR3. CDR3 protein: CASSSGQAYGYTF. The CDR3 region has the DNA TGTGCCAGCAGTTCGGGACAGGCCTATGGCTACACCTTC.

The CDR3 is CATSRDQWAGGYGYTF. The CDR3 coding sequence is TGTGCCACCAGCAGAGATCAATGGGCCGGTGGATATGGCTACACCTTC. The chain links TRBV15 to TRBJ1-2; no reliable D call. This CDR3 comprises 16 residues. V lost 0 bases and J lost 5, with 16 bases in between. The germline V gene encodes CDR1 LNHNV and CDR2 YYDKDF (reference sequence).

The chain's CDR3 is CASSLVQGTYGYTF. The CDR3 nucleotides are TGTGCCAGCAGCTTGGTTCAGGGTACCTATGGCTACACCTTC. V and J are TRBV5-6 and TRBJ1-2; a weak D match, TRBD1 (5 bases). The ends were cut back, 0 bases at V and 4 bases at J, with 10 bases in the middle. This CDR3 is built from 14 residues. CDR1 and CDR2 from the germline V gene are SGHDT and YYEEEE.

The chain is built from TRBV11-3 and TRBJ2-5; D remains unclear. Trimming took off 2 bases at V and 3 bases at J, with 7 bases between the two ends. Germline CDR1 reads SGHNT; CDR2 reads YENEEA. The CDR3 contains 13 residues. The CDR3 region has the DNA TGTGCCAGCAGCTTATCGAGAAAAGAGACCCAGTACTTC. This translates into CASSLSRKETQYF.

The CDR3 here is CASSPAPHTGELFF. CDR3 DNA sequence: TGCGCCAGCAGCCCCGCCCCGCACACCGGGGAGCTGTTTTTT. This sequence joins TRBV5-1 and TRBJ2-2; no reliable D call. Between the trimmed V and J ends, which lost 4 bases and 3 bases, there was a span of 10 bases. The CDR3 is made up of 14 amino acids. CDR1 is SGHRS and CDR2 is YFSETQ in the germline V gene.

The chain is built from TRBV30 and TRBJ2-3, with a possible D match to TRBD2 (5 bases). Germline CDR1 reads GTSNPN; CDR2 reads SVGIG (reference sequence). The CDR3 has 13 amino acids. V was cut by 4 bases and J by 8 bases, with 16 bases left in between. DNA for the CDR3: TGTGCCTGGATCCCCGCTGAGGGAGTTACGCAGTATTTT. Its protein product is CAWIPAEGVTQYF.

CDR3 in amino acids: CASTDGGSGQPQHF. The CDR3 nucleotides read TGTGCCAGCACTGATGGGGGGTCCGGGCAGCCCCAGCATTTT. The chain recombines TRBV6-6 with TRBJ1-5, with a tentative D call TRBD1 (5 bases). The germline CDR1 and CDR2 sequences are MNHNY and SVGAGI (reference sequence). The CDR3 runs to 14 residues. V lost 7 bases to trimming and J lost 7 bases, with 17 bases between them.

This clone was counted a single time. The V gene is TRBV30, the J gene TRBJ2-3; unclear D gene. The CDR3 contains 15 residues. V lost 0 bases, J lost 4 bases, and 14 bases lay in between. Germline V gene data show CDR1 as GTSNPN and CDR2 as SVGIG (reference sequence). CDR3 residues: CAWSVSAIKSDTQYF. The CDR3 DNA reads as TGTGCCTGGAGTGTAAGTGCCATTAAATCAGATACGCAGTATTTT.

The chain carries TRBV3-1 (or the pseudogene TRBV3-2) and TRBJ1-5; D gene uncertain. The germline CDR1 and CDR2 sequences are LGHDT and YNNKEL (reference sequence). V lost 2 bases and J lost 9, with 11 bases in between. The CDR3 length is 13 residues. CDR3 protein: CASSQNRELPQHF. CDR3 nucleotides: TGTGCCAGCAGCCAAAATAGGGAGCTGCCCCAGCATTTT.